Described below is a single T cell receptor (beta chain) sequence and its context. Its antigen is unknown. The record has no base qualities; no much larger clone is one base away. To prepare the library, RT-PCR was applied. The listed sequencing device is Illumina HiSeq 2500. Clones were called with MiXCR by TCRdb after fastp trimmed the public reads at Q25, and only in-frame beta chains were retained. Every distinct CDR3 protein forms one entry, paired with its most common genes and DNA. For this sample there are 150,000 to 200,000 distinct CDR3 sequences; approximately 12% appear just once. About 29% of the sample lies in the top ten. The entry originates in a study of response to subunit inactivated influenza vaccine (dated by TCRdb to the late 2010s). As for the study more broadly: Deep quantitative profiling of the T cell receptor repertoire was used in the study to follow responses to a trivalent subunit inactivated influenza vaccine. General findings and caveats noted by the study authors: According to the authors, only a limited number of new T cells may be recruited by each seasonal influenza vaccination.

Sequences MNHEY (CDR1) and SVGEGT (CDR2) are obtained from the germline V gene. Measured from the cysteine to the phenylalanine, the CDR3 is 16 residues long. Only the CDR3 region is kept as DNA, spanning 48 bases read in frame from base 1. Trimming accounts for 2 bases at V and 1 base at J, while the number of junction bases matched to no gene is 5. The sample also formed part of further work on T cells expressing NK-cell markers. The second study also describes: 5'RACE template switching, by which a universal primer site and unique molecular identifiers were added, was used to make TCR beta cDNA libraries. In sorted CD3+CD56+NKG2C+, CD3+CD56+NKG2C- and CD3+CD56-NKG2C+ T-cell subsets from several donors, TCR beta-chain repertoires were profiled. Among the eight sequenced donors, seven were HCMV-seropositive and one was HCMV-seronegative. In several experiments an anti-gammadeltaTCR antibody was added to restrict sorting to alphabetaTCR-expressing T cells. In roughly six donors, the dominant CD3+CD56+NKG2C+ clonotypes ranked among the top 10 CD8+ clonotypes, making up 1.0-7.0% of CD8+ T cells. Those dominant clonotypes were again the most abundant among CD3+CD56-NKG2C+ cells in a handful of donors, at about 28.3-65%. It remained unclear whether the expanded NKG2C-expressing T cell clones were specific for HCMV antigens. Randomly selected healthy volunteers, three men and five women, were used as the eight sequenced donors. HCMV serostatus was determined by detecting HCMV-specific IgG in serum with a commercial ELISA kit. Peripheral blood mononuclear cells were isolated from blood by Ficoll density gradient centrifugation. Using Miltenyi isolation kits, CD4+ and CD8+ T cells were isolated from PBMC through magnetic immunoseparation. Synthesis of cDNA was primed from the TCR beta constant segment and was followed by two consecutive PCR amplification steps. The libraries were sequenced on Illumina HiSeq 2000/2500, MiSeq or NextSeq, producing 2 x 150 bp reads. MIGEC handled demultiplexing of the reads and grouping by UMI, while MiTCR was used to assemble and quantify clonotypes. To exclude erroneous sequences, any TCR cDNA sequence not supported by at least two reads was discarded. The tcR package was used for downstream repertoire analysis, with clonotypes matched between fractions based on CDR3 nucleotide sequence plus V segment. Antigen specificity was annotated against VDJdb with VDJmatch, allowing one amino acid substitution in CDR3.

The receptor was isolated from a man aged 50 or older who received an inactivated influenza vaccine. Donor details come from another sample of the same person, matched by shared clones. This material consisted of CD8+ T cells sorted from PBMCs, taken roughly 12 days after vaccination. The sequence is built from TRBV6-2 or TRBV6-3 and TRBJ2-3, with 8 central nucleotides matching TRBD2. The CDR3 in this case is CASSYVLREGTDTQYF. The DNA sequence is as follows: TGTGCCAGCAGTTACGTTTTGCGGGAGGGCACAGATACGCAGTATTTT.